Sequencing of this TCR beta chain was carried out in a study of blood T cell repertoires in COVID-19. Background on the study: There were acute and convalescent COVID-19 samples, and they came from the United States, Italy and Spain. PBMCs, B-cell-depleted T cells, or T cells were the source of the cDNA or gDNA that made up the material.

The assay was immunoSEQ multiplex PCR, and TCRdb's table has in-frame clones only and misses some. The sample has approximately 250,000 clones, about nine tenths seen once. CDR1 and CDR2 (germline): WSHSY, SAAADI. Germline trimming cut 7 bases from V and 5 bases from J; bases unmatched to any gene: 12. The CDR3 sequence is 15 residues long. The clonotype comes from a man between 25 and 39 years old with COVID-19, enrolled during active disease. Sample: peripheral blood. The genes are TRBV10-2 and TRBJ2-5; 8 nucleotides match TRBD2. CDR3 in DNA: TGCGCCAGCAACGGCGTCAGCGGGGGAGGGGAGACCCAGTACTTC. This sequence encodes CASNGVSGGGETQYF.